Below are 12 T cell receptor beta chains sequenced from a single sample in a study of tumor-infiltrating lymphocytes in primary liver carcinoma. From roughly 21-30 mg of unsorted bulk tissue, DNA and RNA were co-extracted together. Synthesis of TCR beta cDNA was carried out from 500 ng total RNA with a constant-region primer. The TCR beta library was amplified through three nested multiplex PCR rounds in a modified ARM-PCR procedure. In the first two PCR rounds, TRBV1-TRBV30 forward primers were paired with a C-beta reverse primer, and each round lasted around 10 cycles. TCRdb independently ran MiXCR on the multiplex PCR reads; one entry per CDR3 protein. The sample consists of 99,000 or so distinct CDR3 sequences, roughly 80% of them appearing once. Sequencing used liver tumor tissue from sampling region 3. As for subset: tumor region T3, left-lateral pole. The receptors shown here come from a man aged 40-49 years with primary liver carcinoma and hepatitis B virus infection.

About this clonotype itself: Compared with germline, one end of the junction differs, possibly owing to a read error. This chain joins TRBV11-1 and TRBJ2-7; TRBD1 or TRBD2 may be the D gene (6 bases each). Germline V gene sequence: CDR1 SGHAT, CDR2 FQDESV (reference sequence). The CDR3 sequence is 13 residues long. The DNA for the CDR3 is TGTACCAGTAGGGGGGAGCGATCCTACGAGCAGTACTTC. Translated: CTSRGERSYEQYF.

The sample holds one count of this clonotype. One end of the junction is discordant with germline, which a read error may explain. V gene TRBV29-1 combines with J gene TRBJ2-5, with TRBD2 matching over 8 bases. Germline values: CDR1 SQVTM, CDR2 ANQGSEA. The CDR3 covers 12 residues. CDR3 nucleotides: TGCGGCGCGCTACTAGCGGAAGAGACCCGGTACTTC. As protein: CGALLAEETRYF.

This clonotype was picked up many times. The chain joins TRBV13 to TRBJ2-7, with 11 bases identical to TRBD1. V dropped 4 bases and J dropped 2; count of bases not matched to a gene: 10. Germline CDR1 is PRHDT and CDR2 is FYEKMQ (reference sequence). The CDR3 runs 17 residues. CDR3 bases: TGTGCCAGCAGCTCGGGCGGACAGGGGGCATTTACCTACGAGCAGTACTTC. It specifies CASSSGGQGAFTYEQYF. The full variable domain, with the rest looked up from reference TRBV13 and TRBJ2-7, is AAGVIQSPRHLIKEKRETATLKCYPIPRHDTVYWYQQGPGQDPQFLISFYEKMQSDKGSIPDRFSAQQFSDYHSELNMSSLELGDSALYFCASSSGGQGAFTYEQYFGPGTRLTVT.

Comments on this clonotype: This CDR3 is missing its conserved last phenylalanine or tryptophan, likely due to a read error. The V gene is TRBV12-5, the J gene TRBJ2-7, with D tentatively TRBD1 or TRBD2 (5 bases each). This CDR3 is 13 amino acids long. CDR1 and CDR2 from the germline V gene are LGHNT and FRNRAP. The CDR3 is CDSEGSGSYEQYS. CDR3 coding DNA: TGTGACAGTGAGGGGAGCGGTTCCTACGAGCAGTACTCC.

The J gene is TRBJ2-3, the V gene TRBV28; 9 bases line up with TRBD2. This CDR3 is built from 14 residues. Germline V gives CDR1 MDHEN, CDR2 SYDVKM. The CDR3 loop is CVIGAGGIQDTQYF. CDR3 nucleotide sequence: TGTGTCATCGGAGCGGGAGGCATACAGGATACGCAGTATTTT.

With regard to this clonotype: Since a much larger clone is just one base distant, this may be a read error. The gene calls are TRBV5-1 and TRBJ2-7, with no clear D. The V end was cut by 1 base, the J end by 0 bases, with 11 bases between. Germline CDR1 and CDR2: SGHRS and YFSETQ. The CDR3 spans 15 residues. In DNA, the CDR3 is TGCGCCAGCAGCTTGACCGTCGGACGCTCCTACGAGCAGTACTTC. Translation gives CASSLTVGRSYEQYF. Combining the CDR3 with reference TRBV5-1 and TRBJ2-7 gives the whole variable domain KAGVTQTPRYLIKTRGQQVTLSCSPISGHRSVSWYQQTPGQGLQFLFEYFSETQRNKGNFPGRFSGRQFSNSRSEMNVSTLELGDSALYLCASSLTVGRSYEQYFGPGTRLTVT.

This clonotype was observed a handful of times. A read error may be the cause here, since a much bigger clone is one base away. Given the absence of the conserved phenylalanine or tryptophan at the CDR3 end, a read error is likely. The chain recombines TRBV28 with TRBJ1-4; 7 bases match TRBD1. Germline V gene lookup returns CDR1 MDHEN and CDR2 SYDVKM. This CDR3 is built from 14 residues. V shed 5 bases, J shed 4 bases, and the junction held 4 bases outside the gene matches. CDR3 nucleotide sequence: TGTGCCAGCAGTATTGGACAGGATAATGAAAAACTGTTTCTT. This sequence encodes CASSIGQDNEKLFL.

This clonotype was found once. A much larger clonotype is one base distant, so this may be a read error. The chain employs TRBV19 and TRBJ2-5; TRBD1 matches 8 bases. Germline CDR1 is LNHDA and CDR2 is SQIVND (reference sequence). The length of the CDR3 is 16 residues. V shed 4 bases and J 4 bases; nucleotides not matched to a gene: 11. CDR3 residues: CASSTSGTGWIETQYF. In nucleotides, the CDR3 is TGTGCCAGTAGTACTTCCGGGACAGGCTGGATAGAGACCCAGTACTTC. Combining the CDR3 with reference TRBV19 and TRBJ2-5 gives the whole variable domain DGGITQSPKYLFRKEGQNVTLSCEQNLNHDAMYWYRQDPGQGLRLIYYSQIVNDFQKGDIAEGYSVSREKKESFPLTVTSAQKNPTAFYLCASSTSGTGWIETQYFGPGTRLLVL.

In regard to this clonotype: A junction boundary mismatches the germline segment, possibly from a read error. The V call is TRBV10-2, the J call TRBJ2-3, with 9 bases that match TRBD2. The germline V gene has CDR1 WSHSY and CDR2 SAAADI. The CDR3 is 17 residues long. CDR3 bases: TGCGCCAGGAGTGAGTTACAGGGACTAGCTAGCACAGATACGCATTATTTC. This codes for CARSELQGLASTDTHYF.

The V gene is TRBV11-2, the J gene TRBJ1-2; D unresolved. The germline gives CDR1 SGHAT, CDR2 FQNNGV. The CDR3 is 13 residues long. The ends were cut back, 2 bases at V and 10 bases at J, with 14 bases in the middle. The CDR3 region has the DNA TGTGCCAGCAGCTTAACGGGAGTACCTTTCTACACCTTC. Translation gives CASSLTGVPFYTF. Full variable domain (outside the CDR3, taken from reference TRBV11-2 and TRBJ1-2): EAGVAQSPRYKIIEKRQSVAFWCNPISGHATLYWYQQILGQGPKLLIQFQNNGVVDDSQLPKDRFSAERLKGVDSTLKIQPAKLEDSAVYLCASSLTGVPFYTFGSGTRLTVV.

V is TRBV12-3 or TRBV12-4 and J is TRBJ2-3; D perhaps matches TRBD1 (5 bases). The CDR3 totals 16 residues. V dropped 6 bases and J dropped 8 bases, with 24 bases sitting between them. CDR3 bases: TGTGCCAGCAGGTCAGGACACACGCCAAGCGCAGTTACGCAGTATTTT. Its protein product is CASRSGHTPSAVTQYF.

As concerns this clonotype: An end of the junction does not agree with germline; a read error may underlie this. The chain links TRBV6-6 to TRBJ2-2; D is uncertain. In germline, CDR1 is MNHNY, CDR2 SVGAGI (reference sequence). The CDR3 has 14 residues. CDR3 protein: CPSSYGENTGELFF. The CDR3 nucleotides read TGTCCCAGCAGTTACGGAGAAAACACCGGGGAGCTGTTTTTT.